This record concerns one T cell receptor beta chain sequence. Its antigen is as yet unknown. Then a second PCR, running roughly 6 to 11 cycles, was carried out with a sample-barcoded 5' primer and a J-beta primer mix. The template-switch adaptor, which had 12 random nucleotides, put a tag on each cDNA molecule. TCRdb redid the calling of the 5' RACE reads with MiXCR, one entry per CDR3 protein. The sample lists 1 million to 1.2 million distinct CDR3 sequences, around two fifths seen once, with roughly 13% in the top ten. This entry belongs to a study of blood T cells in healthy people across ages. Points from the study as a whole: Diversity was higher, and naive CD4+ cells more numerous, in long-lived donors than in aged donors.

Trimming left V 6 bases short and J 3 bases short, with 20 bases between. The CDR3 covers 16 residues. Germline CDR1 and CDR2: WSHSY and SAAADI. The sample comprised blood. The sequence derives from a man aged 18-30 years in good health. This chain uses TRBV10-2 with TRBJ2-5; tentatively, D is TRBD2 (6 bases). The CDR3 DNA sequence: TGCGCCAGCAGATTCACGGGTACTAGCAGGAAAGAGACCCAGTACTTC. It encodes CASRFTGTSRKETQYF.